This T cell receptor beta chain was captured by sequencing in a study of beta chain features in type 1 diabetes. General observations from the study: Cells that show high TCR expression could be over-represented by cDNA sequencing.

Germline lookup yields CDR1 SGHAT and CDR2 FQNNGV. V was cut by 6 bases and J by 1 base, with 16 bases left in between. The CDR3 loop spans 15 amino acids. Regarding this clone: Its antigen is still unknown.

Expressed TCRB transcripts were sequenced, since all the RNA that had been isolated was reverse transcribed. Measured with immunoSEQ multiplex PCR; TCRdb has only the in-frame clones, and not every one. The sample lists about 620,000 clones; around a sixth were seen once. The V call is TRBV11-2, the J call TRBJ2-7; possible D gene TRBD1, 5 bases. The sample taken for sequencing was naive CD4+ T cells from blood. This sequence originates from a man younger than 30 in good health. CDR3 residues: CASSIFRYRSYEQYF. The CDR3 DNA reads TGTGCCAGCAGTATCTTTAGGTACAGGTCCTACGAGCAGTACTTC.